These 28 T cell receptor beta chains came from one sample sequenced in a study of a mutant IDH1 vaccine in newly diagnosed glioma. Their target antigens are unknown. Sequencing was performed with immunoSEQ multiplex PCR; in TCRdb, only in-frame clones are kept and a portion is missing. The sample lists roughly 110,000 clones, about 90% occurring once. The time point is: week 11, during vaccination. Each dose delivered 300 ug of mutant IDH1 20-mer peptide subcutaneously with imiquimod. The material sequenced was PBMCs, taken from a glioma patient whose treatment included an IDH1 peptide vaccine. The receptors originated from a woman aged 50 to 65 with glioma.

This rearrangement joins TRBV5-1 to TRBJ2-7; either TRBD1 or TRBD2 may fit D (5 bases each). V lost 0 bases and J lost 5, with 18 bases in between. The germline V gene encodes CDR1 SGHRS and CDR2 YFSETQ. This CDR3 is built from 16 residues. CDR3 amino acids: CASSLAGTTGRNEQYF. DNA of the CDR3: TGCGCCAGCAGCTTGGCCGGGACGACCGGTAGGAACGAGCAGTACTTC.

The chain combines TRBV19 with TRBJ2-3; no reliable D call. CDR1 is LNHDA and CDR2 is SQIVND in the germline V gene (reference sequence). V was trimmed by 3 bases and J by 2 bases, leaving 9 bases between them. CDR3 length: 14 residues. CDR3 sequence (DNA): TGTGCCAGTAGTATTCGGCGACTCACAGATACGCAGTATTTT. This codes for CASSIRRLTDTQYF.

V gene TRBV28 combines with J gene TRBJ1-1; D remains ambiguous. Trimming removed 10 bases at V and 4 bases at J, with 16 bases between. The CDR3 contains 13 residues. CDR1 is MDHEN and CDR2 is SYDVKM in the germline V gene. This CDR3 is CATLSGWSTEAFF. The DNA of the CDR3 is TGTGCCACCCTCTCGGGCTGGAGCACTGAAGCTTTCTTT. The full variable domain, with the rest looked up from reference TRBV28 and TRBJ1-1, is DVKVTQSSRYLVKRTGEKVFLECVQDMDHENMFWYRQDPGLGLRLIYFSYDVKMKEKGDIPEGYSVSREKKERFSLILESASTNQTSMYLCATLSGWSTEAFFGQGTRLTVV.

The rearrangement links TRBV5-1 to TRBJ2-4; D uncertain. From germline, CDR1 is SGHRS and CDR2 YFSETQ. Trimming left V 4 bases short and J 7 bases short, with 9 bases between. This CDR3 contains 12 residues. CDR3 sequence (DNA): TGCGCCAGCAGCGTATTGGGGAACATTCAGTACTTC. This codes for CASSVLGNIQYF.

The chain uses TRBV5-4 and TRBJ2-3; D gene unclear. Germline V gene data show CDR1 as SGHNT and CDR2 as YYREEE (reference sequence). The CDR3 covers 13 residues. Trimming removed 4 bases from V and 2 bases from J, with 8 bases in between. CDR3 protein: CASSVGNTDTQYF. The CDR3 coding sequence is TGTGCCAGCAGCGTGGGAAACACAGATACGCAGTATTTT.

The chain joins TRBV28 to TRBJ2-2, with D possibly TRBD1 on 5 matching bases. CDR3 length: 13 amino acids. The V gene lost 5 bases and the J gene lost 4 bases, with 8 bases spanning the gap. Germline loops: CDR1 MDHEN, CDR2 SYDVKM. This chain's CDR3 is CASSRTPTGELFF. As DNA, the CDR3 is TGTGCCAGCAGTCGGACACCCACCGGGGAGCTGTTTTTT. The full variable domain, its missing parts supplied by reference TRBV28 and TRBJ2-2, is DVKVTQSSRYLVKRTGEKVFLECVQDMDHENMFWYRQDPGLGLRLIYFSYDVKMKEKGDIPEGYSVSREKKERFSLILESASTNQTSMYLCASSRTPTGELFFGEGSRLTVL.

This clone was seen only once. The chain links TRBV29-1 to TRBJ2-2; no clear D gene. The CDR3 covers 10 residues. Germline assignment: CDR1 SQVTM and CDR2 ANQGSEA. V lost 5 bases, J lost 5 bases, and 3 bases lay in between. The CDR3 DNA is TGCAGCGTTAGGACCGGGGAGCTGTTTTTT. Translating gives CSVRTGELFF.

The rearrangement uses TRBV5-1 and TRBJ1-1; no firm D call. The V gene lost 2 bases and the J gene lost 0 bases, with 5 bases spanning the gap. CDR3 length: 13 residues. CDR1 is SGHRS, CDR2 YFSETQ, per germline. The CDR3 DNA is TGCGCCAGCAGCTTCGACGTGAACACTGAAGCTTTCTTT. Translated: CASSFDVNTEAFF.

This chain uses TRBV5-5 with TRBJ2-5; D remains unclear. This CDR3 has 16 residues. Trimming left V 3 bases short and J 4 bases short, with 19 bases between. Germline V gene lookup returns CDR1 SGHKS and CDR2 YYEKEE (reference sequence). The CDR3 protein is CASSYFGRRGGETQYF. The CDR3 bases are TGTGCCAGCAGCTACTTTGGACGGAGAGGTGGAGAGACCCAGTACTTC. Full variable domain (outside the CDR3, taken from reference TRBV5-5 and TRBJ2-5): DAGVTQSPTHLIKTRGQQVTLRCSPISGHKSVSWYQQVLGQGPQFIFQYYEKEERGRGNFPDRFSARQFPNYSSELNVNALLLGDSALYLCASSYFGRRGGETQYFGPGTRLLVL.

The chain links TRBV12-5 to TRBJ2-1, with TRBD2 identical over 7 bases. V lost 2 bases to trimming and J lost 4 bases; unmatched junction nucleotides: 11. Germline V gene data show CDR1 as LGHNT and CDR2 as FRNRAP. The CDR3 has 17 amino acids. The CDR3 region has the DNA TGTGCTAGTGGTTTGAAGTATGGTCTAGCGGATTACAATGAGCAGTTCTTC. It specifies CASGLKYGLADYNEQFF.

This chain uses TRBV11-3 with TRBJ2-1, with D tentatively TRBD2 (6 bases). Germline V CDR1 and CDR2: SGHNT, YENEEA. With 5 bases removed from V and 2 bases from J, the gap between germline ends came to 13 bases. The CDR3 covers 15 residues. CDR3 loop: CASSMEGGPYNEQFF. CDR3 bases: TGTGCCAGCAGCATGGAGGGAGGACCCTACAATGAGCAGTTCTTC.

The J gene is TRBJ2-1, the V gene TRBV13, with 7 bases matching TRBD1. CDR1 PRHDT and CDR2 FYEKMQ come from the germline V gene (reference sequence). CDR3 size: 12 residues. The junction had 4 bases not matched to a gene; V was cut back by 5 bases and J by 9 bases. This chain's CDR3 is CASSPHRGEQFF. The CDR3 bases are TGTGCCAGCAGCCCCCACAGGGGTGAGCAGTTCTTC.

The chain joins TRBV10-3 to TRBJ1-4; 7 nucleotides line up with TRBD1. The CDR3 totals 15 residues. CDR1 ENHRY and CDR2 SYGVKD come from the germline V gene. J gave up 6 bases and V 5 bases, and 9 bases lay outside the gene matches. The DNA of the CDR3 is TGTGCCATCAGTCATTACCGGGACAGAGATGAAAAACTGTTTTTT. Translated, it gives CAISHYRDRDEKLFF.

This chain uses TRBV5-1 with TRBJ2-5; D perhaps matches TRBD2 (6 bases). The germline CDR1 and CDR2 sequences are SGHRS and YFSETQ. This CDR3 region has 13 residues. V was pared by 0 bases and J by 4 bases, with 7 bases between. CDR3 sequence (DNA): TGCGCCAGCAGCTTGGAGGGAGGAGAGACCCAGTACTTC. Translated, it gives CASSLEGGETQYF. The whole variable domain, remainder taken from reference TRBV5-1 and TRBJ2-5, is KAGVTQTPRYLIKTRGQQVTLSCSPISGHRSVSWYQQTPGQGLQFLFEYFSETQRNKGNFPGRFSGRQFSNSRSEMNVSTLELGDSALYLCASSLEGGETQYFGPGTRLLVL.

The V gene is TRBV6-5, the J gene TRBJ1-1; D not resolved. This CDR3 comprises 14 residues. The germline V and J ends were trimmed by 4 bases and 2 bases, with 11 bases remaining between them. CDR1 and CDR2 (germline): MNHEY, SVGAGI. As DNA, the CDR3 is TGTGCCAGCAGTTTCTACAGTCGTAACACTGAAGCTTTCTTT. It yields the protein CASSFYSRNTEAFF.

The genes are TRBV5-4 and TRBJ1-1; no definite D call. Germline values: CDR1 SGHNT, CDR2 YYREEE (reference sequence). The V end lost 3 bases, the J end lost 0 bases, and 15 bases lay between the germline ends. The CDR3 consists of 16 residues. CDR3 nucleotides: TGTGCCAGCAGCTCCCTGAGGCTTGACCTGAACACTGAAGCTTTCTTT. Its protein product is CASSSLRLDLNTEAFF.

The chain is built from TRBV4-1 and TRBJ2-7, with 7 bases fitting TRBD1. This CDR3 is built from 15 residues. The ends lost 0 bases at V and 6 bases at J; junction bases unmatched: 8. Germline V gene sequence: CDR1 MGHRA, CDR2 YSYEKL. Written as DNA, the CDR3 is TGCGCCAGCAGCCAAGATCGAGGGGGCTCGGCCGAGCAGTACTTC. Its protein product is CASSQDRGGSAEQYF.

V usage is TRBV7-3 and J usage is TRBJ1-1; a possible D gene is TRBD1 (5 bases). CDR3 length: 13 amino acids. CDR1 SGHTA and CDR2 FQGTGA come from the germline V gene. V gave up 5 bases and J gave up 1 base, with 8 bases separating them. This CDR3 is CASSPGTNTEAFF. The CDR3 DNA reads TGTGCCAGCAGCCCCGGGACGAACACTGAAGCTTTCTTT.

The V call is TRBV6-1, the J call TRBJ1-5; TRBD1 agrees at 10 bases. CDR1 and CDR2 (germline): MNHNS, SASEGT. The J segment lost 1 base and the V segment lost 4 bases, leaving 4 bases of the junction unmatched. This CDR3 has 16 amino acids. CDR3 nucleotides: TGTGCCAGCAGTGTCTGGACAGGGGGAAGCAATCAGCCCCAGCATTTT. Translation gives CASSVWTGGSNQPQHF.

This clone was counted a single time. The chain links TRBV9 to TRBJ1-4; D is possibly TRBD1 (5 bases). There are 14 residues in the CDR3. CDR1 and CDR2 (germline): SGDLS, YYNGEE. V was cut by 3 bases and J by 10 bases, with 16 bases left in between. The CDR3 spells CASSDGGKGAKLFF. As DNA, the CDR3 is TGTGCCAGCAGCGATGGGGGTAAGGGTGCAAAACTGTTTTTT.

V is TRBV10-3 and J is TRBJ2-7, with 11 bases aligning to TRBD1. V was pared by 7 bases and J by 7 bases, with 12 bases of the junction left unmatched. Germline CDR1 reads ENHRY; CDR2 reads SYGVKD. This CDR3 region has 15 residues. The CDR3 nucleotides read TGTGCCATCACCGCCGGACAGGGGGCTCTGGCTGAGCAGTACTTC. As protein: CAITAGQGALAEQYF.

Remarks on this clone: Mismatch with germline at one junction end may stem from a read error. The V gene is TRBV29-1, the J gene TRBJ2-5; 7 nucleotides line up with TRBD1. Near its end, the DNA agrees better with TRBJ2-7, so the J call may be wrong. In germline, CDR1 is SQVTM, CDR2 ANQGSEA. CDR3 length equals 14 residues. CDR3 region: CSVIAGTALYEQYF. In DNA, the CDR3 is TGTAGCGTTATTGCCGGGACAGCCCTCTACGAGCAGTACTTC.

This clone has only one observation. The gene calls are TRBV11-2 and TRBJ2-7, with TRBD2 matching over 8 bases. With 5 bases clipped from V and 0 bases from J, the junction kept 6 bases outside the gene matches. Germline-derived CDR1 and CDR2 are SGHAT and FQNNGV. There are 15 residues in the CDR3. The CDR3 region has the DNA TGTGCCAGCAGCCCTGTAGCGGGGAGCTCCTACGAGCAGTACTTC. Protein sequence: CASSPVAGSSYEQYF.

The gene calls are TRBV15 and TRBJ2-3, with 9 bases fitting TRBD2. CDR1 LNHNV and CDR2 YYDKDF come from the germline V gene (reference sequence). V was pared by 1 base and J by 8 bases, with 13 bases of the junction left unmatched. The CDR3 contains 17 residues. This CDR3 is CATSRGGGGRAIGTQYF. CDR3 nucleotides: TGTGCCACCAGCAGAGGAGGTGGCGGGAGGGCGATAGGTACGCAGTATTTT.

This chain links TRBV7-3 with TRBJ2-3, with a tentative D call TRBD1 (6 bases). Germline assignment: CDR1 SGHTA and CDR2 FQGTGA. The CDR3 length is 15 residues. V was shortened by 0 bases and J by 8 bases, with 15 bases between the two germline ends. CDR3 sequence: CASSLTGQGQGTQYF. The CDR3 DNA reads as TGTGCCAGCAGCTTAACAGGGCAGGGACAAGGTACGCAGTATTTT.

The chain employs TRBV7-9 and TRBJ2-7, with 13 nucleotides matching TRBD2. CDR3 length: 17 residues. The trim removed 5 bases at V and 2 bases at J, leaving 9 bases unmatched. From germline, CDR1 is SEHNR and CDR2 FQNEAQ (reference sequence). In DNA, the CDR3 is TGTGCCAGCAGCCCCCTCACGACTAGCGGGAGGCCCTACGAGCAGTACTTC. Translated: CASSPLTTSGRPYEQYF.

As concerns this clone: Other DNA sequences in the same sample also yield this CDR3. The CDR3 region has the DNA TGTGCCAGCTCACCACCTAGTGGCAATGAGCAGTTCTTC. Translation gives CASSPPSGNEQFF. J is TRBJ2-1 and V is TRBV18, with no clear D. The CDR3 is 13 amino acids. Trimming cost V 0 bases and J 6 bases, with 6 bases left between them. Per the germline V gene, CDR1 is KGHSH and CDR2 is LQKENI.

V is TRBV10-2 and J is TRBJ1-3; TRBD1 matches 10 bases. Losses at the gene ends were 8 bases for V and 4 bases for J; bases not matched to a gene: 8. This CDR3 is 15 amino acids long. CDR1 is WSHSY and CDR2 is SAAADI in the germline V gene. The chain's CDR3 is CASGRDRGSGNTIYF. The DNA of the CDR3 is TGCGCCAGCGGACGGGACAGGGGCTCAGGAAACACCATATATTTT.